The clone carrying this T cell receptor beta chain was seen a few times. Its antigen is unknown. Alongside a J-beta primer mix, a sample-barcoded 5' primer served in a second PCR lasting about 6 to 12 cycles. Each cDNA was tagged by a template-switch adaptor containing 12 random nucleotides. Each CDR3 protein gets one entry after TCRdb re-called the 5' RACE reads with MiXCR. The sample has 760,000 or so distinct CDR3 sequences, more than 20% seen once. This sample stems from a study of blood T cells in healthy people across ages. Study-wide findings and caveats: Older age went with lower TCR beta diversity per million T cells, in a roughly linear way. Expanded clonotype shifts may have been confounded, as the donors had an unknown CMV status.

This CDR3 region has 17 residues. Per germline, CDR1 LGHDT and CDR2 YNNKEL (reference sequence). V was pared by 5 bases and J by 7 bases, with 16 bases of the junction left unmatched. The data were also submitted as part of a second study, on T cells of mothers and their children.

The TCR comes from a boy younger than 18 in good health. V gene TRBV3-1 combines with J gene TRBJ2-5; 10 nucleotides line up with TRBD2. Sequences were obtained from blood. DNA of the CDR3: TGTGCCAGCAGCGTTCGGAATAGCGGGGGGAGTGGTGGGACCCAGTACTTC. It yields the protein CASSVRNSGGSGGTQYF.